The clone carrying this T cell receptor beta chain was detected a few times. Its antigen remains unidentified. MiXCR, applied by TCRdb to the RT-PCR reads, yields one record per CDR3 protein. The repertoire holds about 500,000 distinct CDR3 sequences, approximately 15% seen once, with 2.5% to 3.5% in the top ten. CDR1 and CDR2 (germline): SGHVS, FQNEAQ. The V end was cut by 5 bases, the J end by 5 bases, with 12 bases between. The CDR3 length is 13 residues. The data are from a study of response to subunit inactivated influenza vaccine. Study-level findings and limits: T cells newly recruited by each seasonal influenza vaccination are few, the authors suggested.

The receptor comes from a man between 50 and 69 years old who received an inactivated influenza vaccine. The specimen was CD4+ T cells sorted from PBMCs, collected roughly 24 months after vaccination. This chain connects TRBV7-8 to TRBJ1-1; no reliable D call. The CDR3 reads CASSRFGETEAFF. The CDR3 DNA reads as TGTGCCAGCAGCAGATTTGGCGAGACTGAAGCTTTCTTT.